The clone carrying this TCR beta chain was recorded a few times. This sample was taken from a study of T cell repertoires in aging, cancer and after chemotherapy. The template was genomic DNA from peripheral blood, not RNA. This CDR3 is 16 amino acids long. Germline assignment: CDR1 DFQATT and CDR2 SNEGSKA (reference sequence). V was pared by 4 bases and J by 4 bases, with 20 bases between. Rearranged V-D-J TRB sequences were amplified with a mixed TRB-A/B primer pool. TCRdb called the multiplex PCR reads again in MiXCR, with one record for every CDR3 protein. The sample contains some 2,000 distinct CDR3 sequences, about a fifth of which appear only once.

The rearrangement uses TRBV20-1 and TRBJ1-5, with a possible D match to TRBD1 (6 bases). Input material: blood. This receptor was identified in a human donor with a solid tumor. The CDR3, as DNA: TGCAGTGCTACCTTAGGTGGCGGGACACCTAATCAGCCCCAGCATTTT. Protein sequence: CSATLGGGTPNQPQHF.